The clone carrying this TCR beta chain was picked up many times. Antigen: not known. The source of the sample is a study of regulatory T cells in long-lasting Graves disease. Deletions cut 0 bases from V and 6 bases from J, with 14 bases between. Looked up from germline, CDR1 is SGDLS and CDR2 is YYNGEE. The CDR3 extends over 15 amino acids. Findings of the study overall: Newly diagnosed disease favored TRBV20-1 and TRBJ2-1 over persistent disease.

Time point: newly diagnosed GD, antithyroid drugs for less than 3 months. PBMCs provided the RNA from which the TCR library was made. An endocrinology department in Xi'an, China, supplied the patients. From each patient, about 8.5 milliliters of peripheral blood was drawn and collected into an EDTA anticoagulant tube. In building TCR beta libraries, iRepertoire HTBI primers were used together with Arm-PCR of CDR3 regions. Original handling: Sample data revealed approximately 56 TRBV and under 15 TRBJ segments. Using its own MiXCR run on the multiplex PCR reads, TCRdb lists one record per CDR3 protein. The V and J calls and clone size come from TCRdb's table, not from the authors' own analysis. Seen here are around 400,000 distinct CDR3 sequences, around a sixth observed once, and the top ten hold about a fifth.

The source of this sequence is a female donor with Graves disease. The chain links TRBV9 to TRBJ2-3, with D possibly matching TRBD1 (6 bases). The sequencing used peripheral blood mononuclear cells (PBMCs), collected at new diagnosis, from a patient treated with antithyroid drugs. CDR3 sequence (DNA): TGTGCCAGCAGCGTAGAAGGACAGACTGGTGATACGCAGTATTTT. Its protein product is CASSVEGQTGDTQYF.